The clone carrying this T cell receptor beta chain appeared a few times. The record originates from a study of T-cell memory formation after mild COVID-19. TCRdb itself ran the 5' RACE reads through MiXCR, one entry per CDR3 protein. The data hold approximately 290,000 distinct CDR3 sequences, with just under 20% observed a single time. V trimming: 6 bases; J trimming: 1 base; junction bases outside the gene matches: 5. Germline V CDR1 and CDR2: MNHNS, SASEGT. The CDR3 has 15 residues. The receptor was derived from a man aged 18 to 29 who had mild COVID-19 (a few samples of this study predate the infection). Cell type and time point are not known. The sample consisted of PBMCs or a T cell subset sorted from them (not recorded which). The rearrangement joins TRBV6-1 to TRBJ2-2; 7 bases map to TRBD1. In DNA, the CDR3 is TGTGCCAGCAGGAGGGGGCTTTTGAACACCGGGGAGCTGTTTTTT. It codes for CASRRGLLNTGELFF.